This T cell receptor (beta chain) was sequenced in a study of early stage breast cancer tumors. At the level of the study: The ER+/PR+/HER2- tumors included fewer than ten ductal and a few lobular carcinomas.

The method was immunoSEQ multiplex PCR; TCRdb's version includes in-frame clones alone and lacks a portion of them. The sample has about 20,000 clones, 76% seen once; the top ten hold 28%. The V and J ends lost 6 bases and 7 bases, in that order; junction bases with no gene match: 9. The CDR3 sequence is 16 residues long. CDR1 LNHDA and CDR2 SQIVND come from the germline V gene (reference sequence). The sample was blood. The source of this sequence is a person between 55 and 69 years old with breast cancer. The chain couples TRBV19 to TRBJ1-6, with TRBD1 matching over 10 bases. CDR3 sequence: CASSDPRDRGNSPLHF. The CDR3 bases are TGTGCCAGTAGCGACCCCCGGGACAGGGGAAATTCACCCCTCCACTTT.